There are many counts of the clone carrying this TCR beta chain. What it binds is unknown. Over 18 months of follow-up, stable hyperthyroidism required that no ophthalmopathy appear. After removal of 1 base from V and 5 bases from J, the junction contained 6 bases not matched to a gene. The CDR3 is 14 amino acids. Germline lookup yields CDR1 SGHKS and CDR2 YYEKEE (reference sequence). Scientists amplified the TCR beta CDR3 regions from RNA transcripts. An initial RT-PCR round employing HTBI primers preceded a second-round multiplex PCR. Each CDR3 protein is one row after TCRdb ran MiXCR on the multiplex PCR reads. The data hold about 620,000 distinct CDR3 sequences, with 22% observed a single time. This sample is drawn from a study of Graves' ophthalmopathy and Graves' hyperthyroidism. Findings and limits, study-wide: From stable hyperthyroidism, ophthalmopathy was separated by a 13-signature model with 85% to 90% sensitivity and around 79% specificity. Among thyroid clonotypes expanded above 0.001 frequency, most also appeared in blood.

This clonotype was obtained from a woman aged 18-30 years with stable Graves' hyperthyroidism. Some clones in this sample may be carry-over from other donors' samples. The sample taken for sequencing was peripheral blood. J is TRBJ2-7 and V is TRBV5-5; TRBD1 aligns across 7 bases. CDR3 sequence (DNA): TGTGCCAGCAGCTTGTACGACAGGGAGAACGAGCAGTACTTC. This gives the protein CASSLYDRENEQYF. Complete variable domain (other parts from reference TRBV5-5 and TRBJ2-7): DAGVTQSPTHLIKTRGQQVTLRCSPISGHKSVSWYQQVLGQGPQFIFQYYEKEERGRGNFPDRFSARQFPNYSSELNVNALLLGDSALYLCASSLYDRENEQYFGPGTRLTVT.